This record looks at one T cell receptor beta chain sequence and its context. The record originates from a study of cytomegalovirus exposure and HLA in healthy donors. The table came from immunoSEQ multiplex PCR; TCRdb's copy has only in-frame clones and leaves some out. The profile covers some 170,000 clones, with approximately 89% appearing a single time and roughly 3% taken by the ten largest. Trimming shortened V by 0 bases and J by 2 bases, and 14 bases separated the two germline ends. CDR3 length: 16 residues. CDR1 and CDR2 (germline): MGHRA, YSYEKL. The origin of this receptor is a man aged 18 to 30 in good health and CMV-seropositive. The V call is TRBV4-1, the J call TRBJ2-7; TRBD1 might be the D (6 bases). The sequencing input was PBMCs. The CDR3 is CASSQDRGTRPYEQYF. CDR3 nucleotides: TGCGCCAGCAGCCAAGATAGGGGGACACGGCCCTACGAGCAGTACTTC.